The next 20 T cell receptor beta chains were all read from a single sample in a study of shared clonotypes between healthy human individuals. The naive CD8 subset, CD45RO-negative cells positively selected for CCR7, excluded terminally differentiated effector memory CD45RA+ cells. The repertoire was sequenced with immunoSEQ multiplex PCR; TCRdb's copy has only in-frame clones and lacks some. The sample holds around 2,000,000 clones, about 95% seen once. Material for sequencing was naive CD8+ T cells sorted from blood. The receptors stem from a man between 18 and 35 years old in good health.

The chain combines TRBV4-1 with TRBJ2-2, with 9 bases lining up with TRBD1. This CDR3 is built from 16 residues. Germline CDR1 reads MGHRA; CDR2 reads YSYEKL. The junction had 5 bases not matched to a gene; V was cut back by 2 bases and J by 4 bases. The CDR3 here is CASSQPRQGGTGELFF. As DNA, the CDR3 is TGCGCCAGCAGCCAACCACGACAGGGGGGCACCGGGGAGCTGTTTTTT.

The rearrangement uses TRBV4-3 and TRBJ2-7; TRBD2 aligns across 16 bases. The J segment lost 1 base and the V segment lost 4 bases, leaving 13 bases of the junction unmatched. The CDR3 consists of 20 residues. Germline assignment: CDR1 LGHNA and CDR2 YSLEER. The CDR3 is CASSPTYGTSGRDPSYEQYF. The CDR3 DNA is TGCGCCAGCAGCCCGACCTATGGGACTAGCGGGAGGGATCCTTCCTACGAGCAGTACTTC.

The chain recombines TRBV6-1 with TRBJ2-7, with D perhaps given as TRBD1 or TRBD2 (5 bases each). The CDR3 is made up of 15 amino acids. Looked up from germline, CDR1 is MNHNS and CDR2 is SASEGT. V lost 5 bases and J 1 base, leaving 15 bases between the germline ends. This CDR3 reads CASSWDHPGSYEQYF. The CDR3, as DNA: TGTGCCAGCAGTTGGGACCACCCGGGATCCTACGAGCAGTACTTC.

V usage is TRBV7-2 and J usage is TRBJ2-2, with D possibly being TRBD1 or TRBD2 (5 bases each). CDR3 length: 15 residues. Germline CDR1 reads SGHTA; CDR2 reads FQGNSA. Trimming took 4 bases from V and 10 from J, leaving 19 bases between them. Written as DNA, the CDR3 is TGTGCCAGCAGCTCAGGGTCGGGATCTTATTTGGAGCTGTTTTTT. Residues: CASSSGSGSYLELFF.

The gene calls are TRBV7-8 and TRBJ1-2; D is perhaps TRBD1 (5 bases). Trimming removed 3 bases at V and 6 bases at J, with 11 bases between. The germline CDR1 and CDR2 sequences are SGHVS and FQNEAQ. This CDR3 is built from 13 residues. The CDR3 sequence: CASSFSFRDGYTF. Here the CDR3 DNA reads TGTGCCAGCAGCTTCTCGTTCAGGGATGGCTACACCTTC.

The chain combines TRBV7-9 with TRBJ1-5, with D perhaps matching TRBD1 (5 bases). The CDR3 sequence is 14 residues long. The V and J ends lost 6 bases and 6 bases respectively, with 15 bases between them. Looked up from germline, CDR1 is SEHNR and CDR2 is FQNEAQ (reference sequence). CDR3 DNA: TGTGCCAGCAGTTCCGTCCAGGGCCCTCAGCCCCAGCATTTT. Translation gives CASSSVQGPQPQHF.

The chain employs TRBV5-8 and TRBJ2-7; a possible D gene is TRBD1 (7 bases). This CDR3 contains 16 residues. Germline V gene sequence: CDR1 SGHTS, CDR2 YDEGEE. The germline V and J ends were trimmed by 0 bases and 1 base, with 14 bases remaining between them. In DNA form, the CDR3 reads TGTGCCAGCAGCTTGGATGGAGGGGGCTTATCCTACGAGCAGTACTTC. Its protein is CASSLDGGGLSYEQYF. Together with reference TRBV5-8 and TRBJ2-7, the CDR3 gives the full variable domain: EAGVTQSPTHLIKTRGQQATLRCSPISGHTSVYWYQQALGLGLQFLLWYDEGEERNRGNFPPRFSGRQFPNYSSELNVNALELEDSALYLCASSLDGGGLSYEQYFGPGTRLTVT.

Points on this clone: This specimen includes other DNA sequences encoding the same CDR3. The V call is TRBV9, the J call TRBJ2-1; D could derive from TRBD1 or TRBD2 (6 bases each). This CDR3 is 15 amino acids long. Deletions cut 0 bases from V and 3 bases from J, with 10 bases between. CDR1 and CDR2 from the germline V gene are SGDLS and YYNGEE. The CDR3 loop reads CASSVAGAGYNEQFF. The CDR3 DNA reads as TGTGCCAGCAGCGTAGCGGGGGCTGGCTACAATGAGCAGTTCTTC.

This clone was counted once. The chain is built from TRBV7-9 and TRBJ2-5; D possibly corresponds to TRBD1 (6 bases). V lost 1 base and J 3 bases, leaving 9 bases between the germline ends. Germline-derived CDR1 and CDR2 are SEHNR and FQNEAQ (reference sequence). This CDR3 region has 14 residues. This CDR3 is CASSLGPGEETQYF. The CDR3, as DNA: TGTGCCAGCAGCTTAGGTCCAGGGGAAGAGACCCAGTACTTC. Drawing the rest from reference TRBV7-9 and TRBJ2-5, the complete variable domain is DTGVSQNPRHKITKRGQNVTFRCDPISEHNRLYWYRQTLGQGPEFLTYFQNEAQLEKSRLLSDRFSAERPKGSFSTLEIQRTEQGDSAMYLCASSLGPGEETQYFGPGTRLLVL.

The CDR3 protein is CASGDRGLNTEAFF. The CDR3 bases are TGTGCCAGTGGGGACAGGGGCTTGAACACTGAAGCTTTCTTT. The chain recombines TRBV19 with TRBJ1-1; the match to TRBD1 covers 10 bases. The length of the CDR3 is 14 residues. Germline V lookup: CDR1 LNHDA, CDR2 SQIVND (reference sequence). Trimming removed 8 bases from V and 0 bases from J; junction bases left unmatched: 3.

The chain is built from TRBV10-2 and TRBJ2-5, with a weak D call TRBD2 (5 bases). V was trimmed by 6 bases and J by 11 bases, leaving 13 bases between them. The CDR3 is 11 residues long. Germline values: CDR1 WSHSY, CDR2 SAAADI. The CDR3: CASRTSWEQYF. CDR3 in DNA: TGCGCCAGCAGAACTTCGTGGGAGCAGTACTTC.

This sequence joins TRBV7-8 and TRBJ2-2; 11 bases line up with TRBD2. V trimming: 5 bases; J trimming: 0 bases; junction bases outside the gene matches: 5. Germline CDR1 reads SGHVS; CDR2 reads FQNEAQ. CDR3 length: 17 residues. CDR3 region: CASSLGLAGSNTGELFF. The CDR3 nucleotides read TGTGCCAGCAGCCTCGGACTAGCGGGCTCGAACACCGGGGAGCTGTTTTTT. Together with reference TRBV7-8 and TRBJ2-2, the CDR3 gives the full variable domain: GAGVSQSPRYKVAKRGQDVALRCDPISGHVSLFWYQQALGQGPEFLTYFQNEAQLDKSGLPSDRFFAERPEGSVSTLKIQRTQQEDSAVYLCASSLGLAGSNTGELFFGEGSRLTVL.

The J gene is TRBJ1-5, the V gene TRBV9; maybe TRBD1 (5 bases). Germline CDR1 and CDR2: SGDLS and YYNGEE. This CDR3 region has 15 residues. V was shortened by 4 bases and J by 7 bases, with 18 bases between the two germline ends. Here the CDR3 reads CASSPEDAAGQPQHF. The DNA for the CDR3 is TGTGCCAGCAGCCCCGAGGATGCCGCAGGGCAGCCCCAGCATTTT.

The V call is TRBV4-3, the J call TRBJ2-3; 7 nucleotides align to TRBD2. The germline V gene has CDR1 LGHNA and CDR2 YSLEER. V lost 4 bases and J lost 2; bases outside the gene matches: 6. The CDR3 sequence is 15 residues long. The CDR3 here is CASSRLTSNTDTQYF. Here the CDR3 DNA reads TGCGCCAGCAGCCGCTTGACTAGCAACACAGATACGCAGTATTTT.

The chain couples TRBV6-1 to TRBJ2-5; D is possibly TRBD1 (6 bases). Deletions cut 3 bases from V and 3 bases from J, with 23 bases between. This CDR3 spans 18 amino acids. From germline, CDR1 is MNHNS and CDR2 SASEGT. CDR3 nucleotides: TGTGCCAGCAGTGAGCTACAAGTCAGGGGAAGCACAGAAGAGACCCAGTACTTC. Its translation: CASSELQVRGSTEETQYF.

The V call is TRBV5-4, the J call TRBJ1-2; tentatively, D is TRBD1 (5 bases). With 2 bases removed from V and 5 bases from J, the gap between germline ends came to 16 bases. Germline V gives CDR1 SGHNT, CDR2 YYREEE (reference sequence). The CDR3 loop spans 15 amino acids. The CDR3 spells CASSFWGSPGYGYTF. The DNA for the CDR3 is TGTGCCAGCAGCTTCTGGGGGTCGCCGGGGTATGGCTACACCTTC.

The V call is TRBV7-8, the J call TRBJ2-1; the D is unclear. The V end was cut by 1 base, the J end by 8 bases, with 18 bases between. Germline CDR1 reads SGHVS; CDR2 reads FQNEAQ. This CDR3 has 16 amino acids. The CDR3: CASSLEPKLFGDEQFF. The CDR3 DNA reads TGTGCCAGCAGCTTAGAACCGAAACTGTTTGGGGATGAGCAGTTCTTC. The full variable domain, rest sourced from reference TRBV7-8 and TRBJ2-1, is GAGVSQSPRYKVAKRGQDVALRCDPISGHVSLFWYQQALGQGPEFLTYFQNEAQLDKSGLPSDRFFAERPEGSVSTLKIQRTQQEDSAVYLCASSLEPKLFGDEQFFGPGTRLTVL.

The chain links TRBV7-9 to TRBJ2-7; 7 nucleotides match TRBD2. The junction had 2 bases not matched to a gene; V was cut back by 5 bases and J by 1 base. Germline V gene lookup returns CDR1 SEHNR and CDR2 FQNEAQ (reference sequence). The CDR3 runs to 13 residues. As DNA, the CDR3 is TGTGCCAGCAGCCGGGGAGGGTCCTACGAGCAGTACTTC. Its protein product is CASSRGGSYEQYF.

This clone was picked up one time. The V gene is TRBV5-4, the J gene TRBJ2-1, with D possibly TRBD1 on 6 matching bases. The CDR3 spans 15 residues. The ends were cut back, 2 bases at V and 7 bases at J, with 16 bases in the middle. In germline, CDR1 is SGHNT, CDR2 YYREEE (reference sequence). CDR3 nucleotides: TGTGCCAGCAGCTTCCTTGACAGGAATGGTAATGAGCAGTTCTTC. Translating it yields CASSFLDRNGNEQFF. The full variable domain, completed using reference TRBV5-4 and TRBJ2-1, is ETGVTQSPTHLIKTRGQQVTLRCSSQSGHNTVSWYQQALGQGPQFIFQYYREEENGRGNFPPRFSGLQFPNYSSELNVNALELDDSALYLCASSFLDRNGNEQFFGPGTRLTVL.

The CDR3 sequence: CASSPSSGGSGPTYEQYF. The CDR3 DNA is TGTGCCAGCAGCCCTAGTAGCGGAGGTAGCGGTCCTACCTACGAGCAGTACTTC. The chain employs TRBV7-9 and TRBJ2-7; possibly TRBD2 for D (6 bases). CDR3 length: 18 amino acids. Germline V lookup: CDR1 SEHNR, CDR2 FQNEAQ (reference sequence). V was pared by 5 bases and J by 2 bases, with 25 bases between.